These T cell receptor beta chains were read from a single sample in a study of CXCR3-negative and CXCR3-positive naive CD8 T cells. TCRdb reprocessed the 5' RACE reads and keeps a single row for each CDR3 protein, giving no DNA. The specimen's table records fewer than 7,000 distinct CDR3 sequences. Material: naive CXCR3- CD8+ T cells from blood. Receptors were obtained from a human donor in good health. Some clones in this sample may be carry-over from other donors' samples. Each CDR3 is given with its conserved first and last residue. Clone size, where shown, is once, few, many, or a class for clones that have expanded.

v_gene	j_gene	abundance	CDR3aa
TRBV12-3/TRBV12-4	TRBJ1-5	medium-sized	CASSLLVGGNQPQHF
TRBV20-1	TRBJ1-1	medium-sized	CSARGSQWGVRGRTEAFF
TRBV12-3/TRBV12-4	TRBJ1-2	medium-sized	CASSLGFHTNLYGYTF
TRBV20-1	TRBJ1-3	.	CSARPDTYSGNTIYF
TRBV19	TRBJ1-1	.	CASNPNYRHLNTEAFF
TRBV20-1	TRBJ1-1	medium-sized	CSASPLDTEAFF
TRBV27	TRBJ2-1	.	CASSLSWQVNEQFF
TRBV20-1	TRBJ1-5	.	CSARQGHNQPQHF
TRBV18	TRBJ1-5	.	CASSPGDNQPQHF
TRBV12-3/TRBV12-4	TRBJ2-1	.	CASRFPGLAGGNEQFF
TRBV29-1	TRBJ1-2	medium-sized	CSVGKDRERANYGYTF
TRBV6-5	TRBJ2-7	.	CASSYFHPGQGSYEQYF
TRBV19	TRBJ1-1	medium-sized	CASSQGWGTEAFF
TRBV29-1	TRBJ1-2	.	CSVDGEGEGYTF
TRBV5-1	TRBJ1-1	medium-sized	CASSLGQGEDTEAFF
TRBV7-2	TRBJ2-1	.	CASSLATSYNEQFF